One sample yielded the 20 T cell receptor beta chains listed below, sequenced in a study of cytomegalovirus exposure and HLA in healthy donors (dated by TCRdb to 2015 to 2018). Libraries were built with the immunoSEQ multiplex PCR assay. A mixture of 60 forward primers for TCR Vbeta segments and 13 reverse primers for TCR Jbeta segments was used in the multiplex PCR. The immuneACCESS repertoire file appears here via TCRdb, limited to in-frame rearrangements. These files lack a portion of the clones; in checked studies, under half of the deficit traces to unresolved V genes, and the cause of the others is not known. The sample table contains around 200,000 clones; only one count was recorded for roughly 80% of them. The ten largest clones add up to approximately 3% of the sample. Sequenced sample: PBMCs. These receptor sequences come from a woman aged 25 to 39 in good health and CMV-seropositive.

The chain recombines TRBV5-1 with TRBJ1-3, with D hard to call. This CDR3 region has 16 residues. Germline V gene sequence: CDR1 SGHRS, CDR2 YFSETQ. V was trimmed by 2 bases and J by 0 bases, leaving 12 bases between them. The DNA for the CDR3 is TGCGCCAGCAGCTTCGACCCTTCTAGCTCTGGAAACACCATATATTTT. This codes for CASSFDPSSSGNTIYF.

The chain joins TRBV28 to TRBJ2-7, with TRBD1 matching over 10 bases. The V and J ends lost 6 bases and 1 base, in that order; junction bases with no gene match: 3. The CDR3 consists of 14 residues. From germline, CDR1 is MDHEN and CDR2 SYDVKM. The CDR3 reads CASRDRGGSYEQYF. DNA for the CDR3: TGTGCCAGCAGGGACAGGGGGGGGTCCTACGAGCAGTACTTC. The complete variable domain, with remaining parts taken from reference TRBV28 and TRBJ2-7, reads DVKVTQSSRYLVKRTGEKVFLECVQDMDHENMFWYRQDPGLGLRLIYFSYDVKMKEKGDIPEGYSVSREKKERFSLILESASTNQTSMYLCASRDRGGSYEQYFGPGTRLTVT.

The chain joins TRBV2 to TRBJ2-7; 7 nucleotides line up with TRBD2. The germline CDR1 and CDR2 sequences are SNHLY and FYNNEI. This CDR3 has 14 residues. V gave up 4 bases and J gave up 2 bases; unmatched junction bases: 5. CDR3 sequence: CASSVASGTYEQYF. CDR3 bases: TGTGCCAGCAGTGTGGCTAGCGGCACCTACGAGCAGTACTTC.

The V call is TRBV10-3, the J call TRBJ1-1; D gene uncertain. Germline values: CDR1 ENHRY, CDR2 SYGVKD. The CDR3 loop spans 14 amino acids. Between the trimmed V and J ends, which lost 3 bases and 4 bases, there was a span of 12 bases. The CDR3 DNA sequence: TGTGCCATCAGTGAAAGTGCCGAGGCCACTGAAGCTTTCTTT. Encoded protein: CAISESAEATEAFF.

This rearrangement joins TRBV5-4 to TRBJ2-1; 11 nucleotides line up with TRBD2. V was pared by 0 bases and J by 7 bases, with 3 bases of the junction left unmatched. This CDR3 comprises 15 residues. The germline V gene encodes CDR1 SGHNT and CDR2 YYREEE (reference sequence). The CDR3 sequence: CASSLGGLAGNEQFF. In DNA form, the CDR3 reads TGTGCCAGCAGCTTGGGAGGACTAGCGGGTAATGAGCAGTTCTTC. The full variable domain, completed using reference TRBV5-4 and TRBJ2-1, is ETGVTQSPTHLIKTRGQQVTLRCSSQSGHNTVSWYQQALGQGPQFIFQYYREEENGRGNFPPRFSGLQFPNYSSELNVNALELDDSALYLCASSLGGLAGNEQFFGPGTRLTVL.

This clone appeared a few times. The rearrangement joins TRBV2 to TRBJ1-5, with TRBD1 matching 10 bases. Germline V gene sequence: CDR1 SNHLY, CDR2 FYNNEI. The V and J ends lost 6 bases and 4 bases, in that order; junction bases with no gene match: 6. This CDR3 comprises 15 residues. The CDR3 coding sequence is TGTGCCAGCAGAGGGGGGGGACAGGGGAATCAGCCCCAGCATTTT. Protein product: CASRGGGQGNQPQHF.

This chain links TRBV27 with TRBJ1-4; no clear D. CDR1 is MNHEY, CDR2 SMNVEV, per germline (reference sequence). The V and J ends lost 2 bases and 7 bases respectively, with 5 bases between them. The CDR3 has 12 amino acids. The CDR3 protein is CASSLTGEKLFF. In DNA, the CDR3 is TGTGCCAGCAGTTTAACGGGTGAAAAACTGTTTTTT.

This clone was found a few times. The chain is built from TRBV15 and TRBJ2-2, with 12 bases identical to TRBD2. CDR3 size: 21 residues. Trimming removed 0 bases from V and 6 bases from J; junction bases left unmatched: 17. Germline V lookup: CDR1 LNHNV, CDR2 YYDKDF (reference sequence). Here the CDR3 reads CATSRDRIAGRLAGGSGELFF. The DNA of the CDR3 is TGTGCCACCAGCAGAGATAGAATCGCAGGGCGGCTAGCGGGAGGGTCCGGGGAGCTGTTTTTT. Looking up the rest from reference TRBV15 and TRBJ2-2 gives the full variable domain: DAMVIQNPRYQVTQFGKPVTLSCSQTLNHNVMYWYQQKSSQAPKLLFHYYDKDFNNEADTPDNFQSRRPNTSFCFLDIRSPGLGDTAMYLCATSRDRIAGRLAGGSGELFFGEGSRLTVL.

The V call is TRBV18, the J call TRBJ2-1; TRBD1 agrees at 7 bases. V dropped 0 bases and J dropped 9; count of bases not matched to a gene: 2. The CDR3 extends over 13 amino acids. Germline CDR1 reads KGHSH; CDR2 reads LQKENI. CDR3 coding DNA: TGTGCCAGCTCACCACCGACAGGGACTGAGCAGTTCTTC. The encoded protein is CASSPPTGTEQFF.

The chain employs TRBV7-6 and TRBJ2-1; D might be TRBD2 (5 bases). CDR3 size: 17 residues. The V end was cut by 4 bases, the J end by 0 bases, with 16 bases between. CDR1 SGHVS and CDR2 FNYEAQ come from the germline V gene. CDR3 loop: CASSSQLRGSSYNEQFF. The CDR3 region has the DNA TGTGCCAGCAGCTCCCAGCTTAGAGGGAGCTCCTACAATGAGCAGTTCTTC.

This chain uses TRBV2 with TRBJ1-2; the D gene is possibly TRBD1 (6 bases). The germline CDR1 and CDR2 sequences are SNHLY and FYNNEI. Trimming stripped 2 bases from V and 8 bases from J, with 15 bases between. The CDR3 consists of 14 residues. CDR3 bases: TGTGCCAGCAGTGAAATAGGGGGAGTTGGAGGCTACACCTTC. Its protein product is CASSEIGGVGGYTF.

This clone was detected only a few times. The chain couples TRBV27 to TRBJ2-3, with a possible D match to TRBD1 (5 bases). V was cut by 6 bases and J by 1 base, with 11 bases left in between. The CDR3 has 14 amino acids. Per the germline V gene, CDR1 is MNHEY and CDR2 is SMNVEV (reference sequence). The CDR3 sequence: CASRQGPGTDTQYF. Here the CDR3 DNA reads TGTGCCAGCAGGCAGGGCCCTGGCACAGATACGCAGTATTTT.

The CDR3: CASRAGLLSNEKLFF. The DNA for the CDR3 is TGTGCCAGCAGAGCAGGATTGTTGAGTAATGAAAAACTGTTTTTT. The genes are TRBV28 and TRBJ1-4; D is ambiguous. Germline V gene sequence: CDR1 MDHEN, CDR2 SYDVKM. The V gene lost 6 bases and the J gene lost 4 bases, with 15 bases spanning the gap. The CDR3 is 15 amino acids.

The chain carries TRBV19 and TRBJ2-7; 8 nucleotides line up with TRBD1. CDR3 length: 14 residues. Trimming removed 5 bases from V and 3 bases from J; junction bases left unmatched: 6. Per germline, CDR1 LNHDA and CDR2 SQIVND (reference sequence). The CDR3 DNA is TGTGCCAGTAGTGCCTCCGGGACAGGCTACGAGCAGTACTTC. Translating gives CASSASGTGYEQYF.

V is TRBV28 and J is TRBJ2-1; 7 bases line up with TRBD2. The J segment lost 0 bases and the V segment lost 3 bases, leaving 5 bases of the junction unmatched. Germline values: CDR1 MDHEN, CDR2 SYDVKM. The CDR3 is 16 amino acids. CDR3 nucleotide sequence: TGTGCCAGCAGTTTGGGGCAGCGGGGCTCCTACAATGAGCAGTTCTTC. It yields the protein CASSLGQRGSYNEQFF.

The chain is built from TRBV2 and TRBJ2-3; D remains unclear. The germline V gene has CDR1 SNHLY and CDR2 FYNNEI. The CDR3 runs 14 residues. Deletions cut 6 bases from V and 6 bases from J, with 16 bases between. CDR3 DNA sequence: TGTGCCAGCAGCCCCAGCACCCCCGGGGATACGCAGTATTTT. The encoded protein is CASSPSTPGDTQYF.

In regard to this clone: Mismatch with germline at one junction end may stem from a read error. The rearrangement links TRBV7-9 to TRBJ1-1; 9 nucleotides align to TRBD1. The CDR3 loop spans 14 amino acids. CDR1 and CDR2 from the germline V gene are SEHNR and FQNEAQ (reference sequence). This CDR3 reads CSSRSDRGNTEAFF. In DNA, the CDR3 is TGTTCCAGCAGATCGGACAGGGGGAACACTGAAGCTTTCTTT.

V is TRBV2 and J is TRBJ2-7; 10 nucleotides agree with TRBD2. CDR1 SNHLY and CDR2 FYNNEI come from the germline V gene. V shed 5 bases, J shed 5 bases, and the junction held 9 bases outside the gene matches. CDR3 size: 15 residues. The CDR3 DNA follows: TGTGCCAGCAGTATTCTAGCGGGAGTCCCCAACGAGCAGTACTTC. Protein: CASSILAGVPNEQYF.

This clone has only a few counts. The rearrangement links TRBV6-1 to TRBJ2-5; no clear D gene. Trimming pared 3 bases from V and 11 bases from J, leaving 13 bases between. CDR1 is MNHNS, CDR2 SASEGT, per germline. The CDR3 has 12 residues. CDR3 nucleotide sequence: TGTGCCAGCAGTGATAATGCCCCCCAGCAGTACTTC. As protein: CASSDNAPQQYF.

CDR3 region: CASSIVKAQPQHF. The CDR3 coding sequence is TGTGCCAGTAGTATAGTTAAAGCTCAGCCCCAGCATTTT. V and J are TRBV19 and TRBJ1-5, with D uncertain. The CDR3 runs to 13 residues. Per the germline V gene, CDR1 is LNHDA and CDR2 is SQIVND (reference sequence). V lost 1 base and J lost 6, with 7 bases in between.